This T cell receptor beta chain was captured in a study of patients and donors after allogeneic stem cell transplantation. The germline V gene has CDR1 SNHLY and CDR2 FYNNEI. This CDR3 comprises 13 residues. V lost 6 bases and J 3 bases, leaving 11 bases between the germline ends. TCRdb fed the RT-PCR reads into MiXCR, producing one record per CDR3 protein. Among roughly 230,000 distinct CDR3 sequences listed, about 14% were seen once. Sequencing used blood, either unsorted or a sorted T cell fraction (not recorded which). The chain combines TRBV2 with TRBJ1-1, with D possibly matching TRBD1 (5 bases). The source of this sequence is a human donor who was either an allogeneic HSCT recipient or a stem cell or donor lymphocyte infusion donor (not recorded which). It is not recorded whose cells these are; they may come from a transplant donor. CDR3 in amino acids: CASRKGRDTEAFF. The DNA of the CDR3 is TGTGCCAGCAGGAAGGGGCGCGACACTGAAGCTTTCTTT.